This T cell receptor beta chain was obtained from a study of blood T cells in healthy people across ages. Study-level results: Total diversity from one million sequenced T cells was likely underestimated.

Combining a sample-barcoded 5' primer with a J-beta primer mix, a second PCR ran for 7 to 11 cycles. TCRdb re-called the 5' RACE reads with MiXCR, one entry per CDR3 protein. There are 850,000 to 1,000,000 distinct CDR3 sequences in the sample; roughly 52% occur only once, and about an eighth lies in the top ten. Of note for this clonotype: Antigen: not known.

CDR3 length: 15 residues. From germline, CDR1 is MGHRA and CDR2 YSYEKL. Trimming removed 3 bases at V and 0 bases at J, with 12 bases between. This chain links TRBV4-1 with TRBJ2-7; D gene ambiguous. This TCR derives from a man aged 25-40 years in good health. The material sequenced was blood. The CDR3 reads CASSQDGRSSYEQYF. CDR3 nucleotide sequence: TGCGCCAGCAGCCAGGACGGACGGAGCTCCTACGAGCAGTACTTC.